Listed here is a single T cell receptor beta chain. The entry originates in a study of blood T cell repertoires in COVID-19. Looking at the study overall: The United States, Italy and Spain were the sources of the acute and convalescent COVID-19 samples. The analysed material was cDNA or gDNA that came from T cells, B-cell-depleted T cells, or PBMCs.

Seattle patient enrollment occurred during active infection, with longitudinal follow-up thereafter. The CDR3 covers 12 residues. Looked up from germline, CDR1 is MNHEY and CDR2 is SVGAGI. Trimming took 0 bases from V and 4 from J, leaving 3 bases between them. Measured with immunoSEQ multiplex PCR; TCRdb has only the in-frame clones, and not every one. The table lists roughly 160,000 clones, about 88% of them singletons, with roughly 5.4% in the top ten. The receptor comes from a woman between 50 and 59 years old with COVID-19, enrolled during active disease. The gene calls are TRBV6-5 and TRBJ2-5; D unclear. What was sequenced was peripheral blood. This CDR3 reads CASSYSRETQYF. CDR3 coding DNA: TGTGCCAGCAGTTACTCGCGAGAGACCCAGTACTTC.